Many counts were recorded for the clone carrying this TCR beta chain. The lymph nodes were axillary draining lymph nodes from breast cancer patients. TCRdb re-derived calls from the multiplex PCR reads in MiXCR, one entry per CDR3 protein. The data show some 150,000 distinct CDR3 sequences, about 22% seen once. These data originate in a study of breast tumors, draining lymph nodes, adjacent tissues. The TCR comes from a female donor with breast cancer. Some clones in this sample may be carry-over from other donors' samples. Source material: axillary lymph node tissue.

The CDR3 loop is CASSLSGTSVNEQFF. The DNA for the CDR3 is TGTGCCAGCAGCTTAAGCGGGACTAGCGTCAATGAGCAGTTCTTC. This chain connects TRBV7-2 to TRBJ2-1; 10 bases are shared with TRBD2. Losses at the gene ends were 2 bases for V and 6 bases for J; bases not matched to a gene: 4. Looked up from germline, CDR1 is SGHTA and CDR2 is FQGNSA. This CDR3 contains 15 residues.